The TCR beta chain under discussion was sequenced for a study of blood T cell repertoires in COVID-19 (dated by TCRdb to the early 2020s). Looking at the study overall: Samples from collaborators originated in the United States, Italy and Spain and spanned both the acute and convalescent phases of COVID-19. Deeply sampled blood TCRbeta repertoires from subjects exposed to, actively infected with, or recovered from COVID-19 were included in the dataset. The material from the prospective study consisted of cDNA or gDNA derived from T cells, B-cell-depleted T cells, or PBMCs. HLA class I and class II types, where available, came from metadata supplied by the sample provider rather than from assay-based typing. The samples were drawn from the first 160 participants of the ongoing ImmuneRACE study and from some 1,300 subjects provided by 6 global collaborators. The repertoires were made available in a free public database intended to serve as a resource for research on the immune response to SARS-CoV-2. A de-identified subject ID, COVID-19 status, age in years and sex were almost always included in the sample metadata. Findings and caveats that apply to the study as a whole: The amount of clinical and demographic metadata varied by source and participant and was provided uncurated.

A note on this clone: The specificity of this receptor is unknown. No much larger clone exists at a distance of one base, and base qualities are not known.

Samples from volunteer blood donors who had recovered from COVID-19 were contributed by a second Seattle source. The collaborating institutions used their own protocols to collect whole blood in K2EDTA tubes. Collaborator samples were shipped for TCRbeta analysis as frozen whole blood, isolated PBMCs, or DNA extracted from either sample type. CDR1 is given as MNHEY and CDR2 as SMNVEV, both from the germline V gene (reference sequence). The CDR3 holds 12 amino acids from the cysteine to the phenylalanine. Only the CDR3 part of the read is kept: 36 bases, read in frame from the first base. V loses 0 bases, J loses 9 bases, and the germline ends lie 6 bases apart. The immunoSEQ Assay, a bias-controlled multiplex PCR, was used to amplify TCRbeta CDR3 regions from genomic DNA. The paper's data handling went like this. Within the assay, amplification of reference gene primers was used to estimate how many nucleated cells each sample contained. To quantify the absolute abundance of each unique TCRbeta CDR3 rearrangement, sequence reads were collapsed and filtered. For each sample, productive Simpson clonality was calculated by taking the square root of Simpson's diversity index across productive rearrangements. Sourced from immuneACCESS, this table was stored by TCRdb with only in-frame sequences that have V and J called. A share of the clones is absent; for the studies checked, an unresolved V gene accounts for under half, and the remainder has no known explanation. V, J and clone size reflect that table, while D and trimming were determined from the DNA. This sample holds about 290,000 clones; around 90% were observed only once. The ten largest clones add up to less than 1% of the sample.

Recombination connected TRBV27 to TRBJ2-1; TRBD1 is a weak D gene call, 5 bases matching. Sequenced: peripheral blood. The receptor comes from a woman aged 35 to 49 who had recovered from COVID-19. The DNA sequence is as follows: TGTGCCAGCAGTTTATCTAGGGGTGAGCAGTTCTTC. It codes for CASSLSRGEQFF.